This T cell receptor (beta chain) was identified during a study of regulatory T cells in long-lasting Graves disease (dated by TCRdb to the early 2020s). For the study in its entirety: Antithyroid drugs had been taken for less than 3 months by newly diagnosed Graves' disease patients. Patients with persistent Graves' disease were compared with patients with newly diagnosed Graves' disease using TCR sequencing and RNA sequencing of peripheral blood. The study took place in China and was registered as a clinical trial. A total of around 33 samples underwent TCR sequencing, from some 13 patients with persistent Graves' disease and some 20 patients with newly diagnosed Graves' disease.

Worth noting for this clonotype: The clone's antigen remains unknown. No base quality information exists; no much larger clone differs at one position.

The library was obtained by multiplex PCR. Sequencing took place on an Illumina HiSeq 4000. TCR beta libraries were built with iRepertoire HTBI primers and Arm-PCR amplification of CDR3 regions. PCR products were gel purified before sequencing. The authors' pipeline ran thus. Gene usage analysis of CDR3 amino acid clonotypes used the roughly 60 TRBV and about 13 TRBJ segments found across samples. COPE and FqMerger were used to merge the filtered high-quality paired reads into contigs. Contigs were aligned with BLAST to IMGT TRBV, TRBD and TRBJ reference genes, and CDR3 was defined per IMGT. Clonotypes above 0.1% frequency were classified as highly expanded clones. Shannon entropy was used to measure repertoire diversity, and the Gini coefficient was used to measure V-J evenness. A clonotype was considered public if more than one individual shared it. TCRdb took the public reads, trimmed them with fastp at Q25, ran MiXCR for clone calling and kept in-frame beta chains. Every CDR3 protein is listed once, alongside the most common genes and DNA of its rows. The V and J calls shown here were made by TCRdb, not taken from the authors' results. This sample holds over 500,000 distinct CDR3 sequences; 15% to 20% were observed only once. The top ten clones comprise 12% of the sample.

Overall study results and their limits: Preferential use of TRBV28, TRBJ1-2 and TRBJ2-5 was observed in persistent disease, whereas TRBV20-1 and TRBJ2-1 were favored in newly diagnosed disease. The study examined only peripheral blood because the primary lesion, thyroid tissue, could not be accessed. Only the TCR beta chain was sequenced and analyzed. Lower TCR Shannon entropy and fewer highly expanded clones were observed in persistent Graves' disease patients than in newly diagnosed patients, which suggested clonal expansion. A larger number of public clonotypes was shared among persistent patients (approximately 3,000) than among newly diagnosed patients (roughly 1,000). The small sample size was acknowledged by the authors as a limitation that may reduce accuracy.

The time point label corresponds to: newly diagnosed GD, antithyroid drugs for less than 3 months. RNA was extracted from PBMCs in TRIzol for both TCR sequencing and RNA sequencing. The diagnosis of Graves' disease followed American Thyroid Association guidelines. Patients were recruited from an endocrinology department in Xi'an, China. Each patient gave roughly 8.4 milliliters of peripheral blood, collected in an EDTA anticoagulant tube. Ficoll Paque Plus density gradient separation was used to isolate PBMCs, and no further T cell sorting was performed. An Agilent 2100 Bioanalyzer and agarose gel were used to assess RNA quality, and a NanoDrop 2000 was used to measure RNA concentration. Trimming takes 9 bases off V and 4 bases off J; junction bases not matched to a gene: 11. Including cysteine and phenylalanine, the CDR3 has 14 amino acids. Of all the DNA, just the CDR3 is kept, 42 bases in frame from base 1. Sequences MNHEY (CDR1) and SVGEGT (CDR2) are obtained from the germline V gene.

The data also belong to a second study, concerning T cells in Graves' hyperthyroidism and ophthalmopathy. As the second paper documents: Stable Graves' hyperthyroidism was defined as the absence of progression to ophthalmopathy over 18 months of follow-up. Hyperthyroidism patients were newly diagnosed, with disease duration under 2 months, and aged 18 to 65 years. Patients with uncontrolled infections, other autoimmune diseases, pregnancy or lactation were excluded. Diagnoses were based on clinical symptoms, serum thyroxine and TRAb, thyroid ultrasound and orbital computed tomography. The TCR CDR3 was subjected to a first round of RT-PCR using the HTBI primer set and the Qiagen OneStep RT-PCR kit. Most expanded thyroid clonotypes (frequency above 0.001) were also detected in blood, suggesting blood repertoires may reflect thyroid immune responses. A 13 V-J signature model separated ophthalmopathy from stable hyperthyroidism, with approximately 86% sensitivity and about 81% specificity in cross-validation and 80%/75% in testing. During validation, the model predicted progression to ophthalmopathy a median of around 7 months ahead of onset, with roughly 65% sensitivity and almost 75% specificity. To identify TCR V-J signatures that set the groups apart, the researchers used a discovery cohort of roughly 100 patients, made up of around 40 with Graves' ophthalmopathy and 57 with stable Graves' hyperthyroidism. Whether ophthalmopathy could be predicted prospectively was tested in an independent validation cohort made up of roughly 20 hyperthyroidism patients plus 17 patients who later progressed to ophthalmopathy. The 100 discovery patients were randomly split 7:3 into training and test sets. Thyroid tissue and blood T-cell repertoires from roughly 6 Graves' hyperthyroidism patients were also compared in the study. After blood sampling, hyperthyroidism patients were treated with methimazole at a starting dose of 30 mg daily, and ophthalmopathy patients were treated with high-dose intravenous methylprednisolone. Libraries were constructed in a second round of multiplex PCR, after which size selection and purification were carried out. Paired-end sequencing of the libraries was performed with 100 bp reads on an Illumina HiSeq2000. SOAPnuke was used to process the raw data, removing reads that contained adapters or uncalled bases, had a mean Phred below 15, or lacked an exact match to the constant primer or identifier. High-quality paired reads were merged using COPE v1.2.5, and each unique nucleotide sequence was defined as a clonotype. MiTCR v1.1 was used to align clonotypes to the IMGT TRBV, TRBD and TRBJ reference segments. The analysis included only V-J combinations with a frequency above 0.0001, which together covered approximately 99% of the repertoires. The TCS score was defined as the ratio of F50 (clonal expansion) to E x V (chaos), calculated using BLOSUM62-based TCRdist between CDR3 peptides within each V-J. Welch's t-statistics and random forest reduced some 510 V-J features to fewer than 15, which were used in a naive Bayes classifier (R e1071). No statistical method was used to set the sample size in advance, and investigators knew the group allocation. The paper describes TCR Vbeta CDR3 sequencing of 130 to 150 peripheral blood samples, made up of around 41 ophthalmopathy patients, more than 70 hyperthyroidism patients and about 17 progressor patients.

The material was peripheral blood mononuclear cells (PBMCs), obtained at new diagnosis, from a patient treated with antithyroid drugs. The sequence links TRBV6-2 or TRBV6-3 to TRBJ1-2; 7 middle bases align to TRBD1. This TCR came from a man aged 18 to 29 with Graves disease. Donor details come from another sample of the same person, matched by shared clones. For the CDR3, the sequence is CASTGENDVYGYTF. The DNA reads TGTGCCAGTACAGGGGAGAACGACGTCTATGGCTACACCTTC.